This is a list of T cell receptor beta chains from one sample in a study of molecular identifiers for immune sequencing clone quantification. TCRdb reanalysed the PCR reads using MiXCR and keeps one entry per CDR3 protein. The sample carries some 11,000 distinct CDR3 sequences, 15% to 20% recorded once. The sample consisted of naive CD8+ T cells from blood, with Jurkat cell RNA spiked in. Receptors originate from a human donor in good health. Some libraries in this study had Jurkat cell RNA spiked in. Both conserved end residues are part of each CDR3. A D gene is named only where the DNA matches it firmly. Part of the rows lack a size; the others show once, few, many or a class for expanded clones.

CATSKDSMNTEAFF | TGTGCCACCAGCAAAGACAGTATGAACACTGAAGCTTTCTTT | many | TRBJ1-1 | . | TRBV15
CASSEGSQTYEQYF | TGTGCCAGCAGTGAAGGGTCGCAGACCTACGAGCAGTACTTC | many | TRBJ2-7 | . | TRBV2
CASSLANQGTQYF | TGTGCCAGCAGCTTGGCCAACCAGGGGACCCAGTACTTC | many | TRBJ2-5 | . | TRBV5-6
CASSYTSGTPTDTQYF | TGCGCCAGCAGCTACACTAGCGGGACCCCCACAGATACGCAGTATTTT | medium-sized | TRBJ2-3 | TRBD2 | TRBV5-1
CASTPETGLGSNQPQHF | TGTGCCAGCACCCCCGAGACAGGGTTAGGGAGCAATCAGCCCCAGCATTTT | medium-sized | TRBJ1-5 | TRBD1 | TRBV7-8
CASSLYSTGELFF | TGTGCCAGCAGCTTGTATTCCACCGGGGAGCTGTTTTTT | many | TRBJ2-2 | . | TRBV5-6
CASSPQPHGLAREQYF | TGTGCCAGCAGTCCCCAGCCCCACGGACTAGCTAGAGAGCAGTACTTC | many | TRBJ2-7 | TRBD2 | TRBV12-3/TRBV12-4
CASSYGTSGGYTDTQYF | TGTGCCAGCAGCTATGGGACTAGCGGGGGCTACACAGATACGCAGTATTTT | medium-sized | TRBJ2-3 | TRBD2 | TRBV7-9
CASSGGPGNTIYF | TGTGCCAGCAGTGGGGGGCCTGGAAACACCATATATTTT | medium-sized | TRBJ1-3 | . | TRBV7-2
CSARDSGRLSGANVLTF | TGCAGTGCTAGAGATAGTGGACGGCTCTCTGGGGCCAACGTCCTGACTTTC | medium-sized | TRBJ2-6 | . | TRBV20-1
CASTPSGDEQYF | TGTGCCAGCACCCCTTCAGGGGACGAGCAGTACTTC | medium-sized | TRBJ2-7 | . | TRBV11-2
CASSFYRGLNQPQHF | TGTGCCAGCAGCTTCTACAGGGGCCTCAATCAGCCCCAGCATTTT | many | TRBJ1-5 | TRBD1 | TRBV5-6
CASSLGQVYEQYF | TGTGCCAGCAGTTTAGGGCAGGTCTACGAGCAGTACTTC | . | TRBJ2-7 | . | TRBV12-3/TRBV12-4
CSVVIIPETQYF | TGCAGCGTTGTAATTATCCCCGAGACCCAGTACTTC | . | TRBJ2-5 | . | TRBV29-1
CSAKDRDSNLAFF | TGCAGTGCTAAAGACAGGGATAGTAACTTAGCTTTCTTT | many | TRBJ1-1 | TRBD1 | TRBV20-1
CASTLLGPRGTDTQYF | TGTGCCAGCACCCTACTTGGACCTCGGGGCACAGATACGCAGTATTTT | many | TRBJ2-3 | . | TRBV6-2/TRBV6-3
CASSRPLGETQYF | TGTGCCAGCAGCAGGCCGCTCGGGGAGACCCAGTACTTC | medium-sized | TRBJ2-5 | . | TRBV7-2
CASSTILARGTDTRYF | TGTGCCAGCAGTACCATACTAGCACGGGGTACAGATACGCGGTATTTT | . | TRBJ2-3 | . | TRBV27
CASSQDISYGYTF | TGTGCCAGCAGCCAGGACATTTCCTATGGCTACACCTTC | medium-sized | TRBJ1-2 | . | TRBV5-4
CASSHGAGGNEQFF | TGTGCCAGCAGCCATGGGGCGGGAGGTAATGAGCAGTTCTTC | few | TRBJ2-1 | TRBD2 | TRBV11-1
CASSPRTGNEQYF | TGTGCCAGCAGTCCCAGGACAGGCAACGAGCAGTACTTC | few | TRBJ2-7 | TRBD1 | TRBV12-3/TRBV12-4
CASSQNQLTGLTGELFF | TGTGCCAGCAGCCAAAACCAGCTAACGGGACTTACCGGGGAGCTGTTTTTT | many | TRBJ2-2 | . | TRBV3-1
CSVEGEGSNEQFF | TGCAGCGTAGAAGGGGAAGGGAGCAATGAGCAGTTCTTC | medium-sized | TRBJ2-1 | . | TRBV29-1
CASSDPLAGSEQFF | TGTGCCAGCAGTGACCCTCTAGCGGGGAGCGAGCAGTTCTTC | few | TRBJ2-1 | TRBD2 | TRBV2
CASSGLGTSGGETQYF | TGTGCCAGCAGCGGACTCGGGACTAGCGGGGGAGAGACCCAGTACTTC | many | TRBJ2-5 | TRBD2 | TRBV9
CASGQVSLAWDKWYEQYF | TGTGCCAGCGGCCAAGTCTCCCTCGCCTGGGACAAGTGGTACGAGCAGTACTTC | once | TRBJ2-7 | . | TRBV3-1
CASFGIRRAGQGRDDYGYTF | TGTGCCAGCTTTGGGATCCGGAGGGCGGGACAGGGGCGCGATGACTATGGCTACACCTTC | medium-sized | TRBJ1-2 | TRBD1 | TRBV27
CASRIQPNLYNEQFF | TGTGCCAGCAGAATACAACCAAACCTTTACAATGAGCAGTTCTTC | many | TRBJ2-1 | . | TRBV6-5
CASSSEREGRYIQYF | TGTGCCAGCAGCTCCGAGCGGGAGGGCCGGTACATTCAGTACTTC | medium-sized | TRBJ2-4 | TRBD2 | TRBV7-9
CASSQDRWYEQYF | TGCGCCAGCAGCCAAGATCGGTGGTACGAGCAGTACTTC | medium-sized | TRBJ2-7 | . | TRBV4-1
CASSYSGLAIHEQYF | TGTGCCAGCAGTTATTCGGGACTAGCGATCCACGAGCAGTACTTC | few | TRBJ2-7 | TRBD2 | TRBV6-2/TRBV6-3
CASSSGSQGVYQPQHF | TGTGCCAGCAGCTCTGGGAGCCAGGGGGTCTATCAGCCCCAGCATTTT | many | TRBJ1-5 | TRBD1 | TRBV7-8
CASSSSREGPFTDTQYF | TGTGCCAGCAGCTCGAGCCGAGAAGGGCCCTTCACAGATACGCAGTATTTT | medium-sized | TRBJ2-3 | . | TRBV5-6
CASSQAPPSGETQYF | TGCGCCAGCAGCCAAGCCCCTCCCTCCGGGGAGACCCAGTACTTC | many | TRBJ2-5 | . | TRBV4-1
CATSSNAGLAYEQYF | TGTGCCACCAGCAGCAACGCCGGACTAGCGTACGAGCAGTACTTC | many | TRBJ2-7 | TRBD2 | TRBV15
CASSSVWETGETQYF | TGTGCCAGCAGTTCCGTTTGGGAGACAGGGGAGACCCAGTACTTC | many | TRBJ2-5 | TRBD1 | TRBV14
CASSSTPLYGYTF | TGCGCCAGCAGCTCTACCCCCCTCTATGGCTACACCTTC | many | TRBJ1-2 | . | TRBV5-1
CASSGRGSTDTQYF | TGTGCCAGCAGTGGCAGGGGTAGCACAGATACGCAGTATTTT | many | TRBJ2-3 | . | TRBV28
CASSLDSNSVWAFF | TGTGCCAGCAGTTTGGACAGTAACTCTGTTTGGGCTTTCTTT | . | TRBJ1-1 | . | TRBV27
CASSLWTSGTYEQYF | TGTGCCAGCAGTTTGTGGACTAGCGGGACCTACGAGCAGTACTTC | medium-sized | TRBJ2-7 | TRBD2 | TRBV28
CASSVFLGTYEQYF | TGTGCCAGCAGCGTCTTTCTAGGAACCTACGAGCAGTACTTC | . | TRBJ2-7 | . | TRBV7-2
CASSQLLTGYEQFF | TGCGCCAGCAGCCAGCTACTCACAGGGTACGAGCAGTTCTTC | medium-sized | TRBJ2-1 | . | TRBV4-1
CASSLAPTTYEQYF | TGTGCCAGCAGCTTAGCCCCGACGACCTACGAGCAGTACTTC | medium-sized | TRBJ2-7 | . | TRBV11-2
CASSQVSMGGIYEQYF | TGCGCCAGCAGCCAAGTATCGATGGGCGGGATCTACGAGCAGTACTTC | many | TRBJ2-7 | . | TRBV4-1
CATSDLSSSSEQFF | TGTGCCACCAGTGATCTATCCTCCTCCAGTGAGCAGTTCTTC | many | TRBJ2-1 | . | TRBV24-1
CASSFGGHTYEQYF | TGTGCCAGCAGTTTCGGCGGGCACACCTACGAGCAGTACTTC | many | TRBJ2-7 | . | TRBV12-3/TRBV12-4
CAWSVQGLIQPQHF | TGTGCCTGGAGTGTACAGGGGCTGATTCAGCCCCAGCATTTT | medium-sized | TRBJ1-5 | TRBD1 | TRBV30
CASSDRFFTDTQYF | TGTGCCAGCAGCGACAGGTTTTTCACAGATACGCAGTATTTT | . | TRBJ2-3 | . | TRBV5-6
CASSLYPGVGTGELFF | TGTGCCAGCAGTTTATACCCGGGGGTCGGCACCGGGGAGCTGTTTTTT | many | TRBJ2-2 | . | TRBV27
CASSYIVGTSTDTQYF | TGTGCCAGCAGTTACATTGTAGGGACTAGCACAGATACGCAGTATTTT | many | TRBJ2-3 | . | TRBV6-6
CASSLLFGGQGRYEQYF | TGTGCCAGCAGTTTATTATTTGGGGGACAGGGGAGGTACGAGCAGTACTTC | . | TRBJ2-7 | TRBD1 | TRBV27
CASSAGLTPNYGYTF | TGTGCCAGCAGCGCCGGACTCACGCCTAACTATGGCTACACCTTC | medium-sized | TRBJ1-2 | . | TRBV9
CASSEGQGYQPQHF | TGTGCCAGCAGTGAAGGGCAGGGGTATCAGCCCCAGCATTTT | few | TRBJ1-5 | . | TRBV2
CASSLDLTNYGYTF | TGTGCCAGCAGCTTGGACCTTACGAACTATGGCTACACCTTC | many | TRBJ1-2 | . | TRBV7-9
CASSQLADTQYF | TGTGCCAGCAGCCAGCTAGCGGATACGCAGTATTTT | many | TRBJ2-3 | . | TRBV9